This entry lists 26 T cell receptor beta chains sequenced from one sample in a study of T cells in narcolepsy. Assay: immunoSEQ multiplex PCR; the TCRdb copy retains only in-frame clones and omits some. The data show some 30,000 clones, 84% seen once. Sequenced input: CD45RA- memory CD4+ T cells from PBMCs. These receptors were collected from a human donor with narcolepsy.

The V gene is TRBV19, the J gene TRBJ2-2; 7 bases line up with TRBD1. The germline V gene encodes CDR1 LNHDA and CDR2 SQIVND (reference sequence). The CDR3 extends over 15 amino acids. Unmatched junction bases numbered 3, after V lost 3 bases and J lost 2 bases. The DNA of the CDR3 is TGTGCCAGTAGTATTAGACAGGGAAACACCGGGGAGCTGTTTTTT. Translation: CASSIRQGNTGELFF. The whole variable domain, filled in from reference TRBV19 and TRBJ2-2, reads DGGITQSPKYLFRKEGQNVTLSCEQNLNHDAMYWYRQDPGQGLRLIYYSQIVNDFQKGDIAEGYSVSREKKESFPLTVTSAQKNPTAFYLCASSIRQGNTGELFFGEGSRLTVL.

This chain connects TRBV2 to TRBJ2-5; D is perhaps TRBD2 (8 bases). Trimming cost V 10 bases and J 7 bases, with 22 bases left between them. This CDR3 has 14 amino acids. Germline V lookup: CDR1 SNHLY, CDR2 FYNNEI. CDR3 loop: CAISRGGRQGTQYF. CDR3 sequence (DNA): TGTGCCATCTCGCGCGGGGGGCGACAGGGGACCCAGTACTTC.

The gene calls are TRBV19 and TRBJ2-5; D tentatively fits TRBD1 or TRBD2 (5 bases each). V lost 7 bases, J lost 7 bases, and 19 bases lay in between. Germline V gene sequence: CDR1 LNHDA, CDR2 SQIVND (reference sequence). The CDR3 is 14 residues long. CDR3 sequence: CASTSTGTQGTQYF. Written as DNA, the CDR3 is TGTGCCAGTACCTCTACCGGGACCCAGGGGACCCAGTACTTC.

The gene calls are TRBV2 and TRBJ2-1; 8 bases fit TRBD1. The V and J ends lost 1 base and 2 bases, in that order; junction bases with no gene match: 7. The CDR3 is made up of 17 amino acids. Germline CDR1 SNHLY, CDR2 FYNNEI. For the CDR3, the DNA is TGTGCCAGCAGTGAAGGCAGGGGGCGGTTGACCTACAATGAGCAGTTCTTC. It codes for CASSEGRGRLTYNEQFF.

The CDR3 coding sequence is TGTGCCAGCAGCCCCTCGTTAGGACGGGACACTGAAGCTTTCTTT. Encoded protein: CASSPSLGRDTEAFF. The rearrangement uses TRBV7-9 and TRBJ1-1; D is uncertain. This CDR3 comprises 15 residues. CDR1 is SEHNR and CDR2 is FQNEAQ in the germline V gene (reference sequence). V lost 5 bases and J 3 bases, leaving 16 bases between the germline ends.

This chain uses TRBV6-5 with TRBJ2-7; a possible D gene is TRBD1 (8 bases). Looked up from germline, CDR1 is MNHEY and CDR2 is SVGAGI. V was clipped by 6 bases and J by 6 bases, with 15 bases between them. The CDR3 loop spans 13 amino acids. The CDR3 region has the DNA TGTGCCAGCAGGCCGGACAGGGAGGGCGAGCAGTACGTC. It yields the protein CASRPDREGEQYV.

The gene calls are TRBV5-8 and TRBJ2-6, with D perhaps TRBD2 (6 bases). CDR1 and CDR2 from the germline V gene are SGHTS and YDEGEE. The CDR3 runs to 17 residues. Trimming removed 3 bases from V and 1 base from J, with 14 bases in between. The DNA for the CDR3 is TGTGCCAGCAGCTCGTACGTGGGGGGTTCTGGGGCCAACGTCCTGACTTTC. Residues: CASSSYVGGSGANVLTF.

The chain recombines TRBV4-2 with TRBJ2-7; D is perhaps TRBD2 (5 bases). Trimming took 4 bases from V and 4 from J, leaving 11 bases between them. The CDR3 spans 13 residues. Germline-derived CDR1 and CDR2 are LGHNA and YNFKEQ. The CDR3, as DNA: TGTGCCAGCAGCCCCGATGGCGGGTACGAGCAGTACTTC. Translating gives CASSPDGGYEQYF.

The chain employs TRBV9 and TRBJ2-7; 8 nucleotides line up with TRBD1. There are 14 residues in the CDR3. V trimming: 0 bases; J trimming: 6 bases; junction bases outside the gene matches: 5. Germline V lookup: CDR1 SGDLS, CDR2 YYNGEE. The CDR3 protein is CASSVAQGASEQYF. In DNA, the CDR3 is TGTGCCAGCAGCGTAGCCCAGGGGGCCAGCGAGCAGTACTTC. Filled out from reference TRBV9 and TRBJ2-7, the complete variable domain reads DSGVTQTPKHLITATGQRVTLRCSPRSGDLSVYWYQQSLDQGLQFLIQYYNGEERAKGNILERFSAQQFPDLHSELNLSSLELGDSALYFCASSVAQGASEQYFGPGTRLTVT.

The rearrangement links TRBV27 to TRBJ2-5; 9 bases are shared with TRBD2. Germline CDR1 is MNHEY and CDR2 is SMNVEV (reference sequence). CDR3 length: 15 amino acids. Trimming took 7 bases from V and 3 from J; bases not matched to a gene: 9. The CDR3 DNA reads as TGTGCCAGCAATGGGCTAGCGGGGACAGAAGAGACCCAGTACTTC. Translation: CASNGLAGTEETQYF.

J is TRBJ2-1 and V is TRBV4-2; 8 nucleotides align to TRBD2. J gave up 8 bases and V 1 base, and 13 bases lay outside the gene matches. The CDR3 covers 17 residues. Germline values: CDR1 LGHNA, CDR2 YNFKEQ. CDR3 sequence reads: CASSQGALAGPLDEQFF. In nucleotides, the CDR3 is TGTGCCAGCAGCCAAGGTGCCTTAGCGGGGCCCCTCGATGAGCAGTTCTTC.

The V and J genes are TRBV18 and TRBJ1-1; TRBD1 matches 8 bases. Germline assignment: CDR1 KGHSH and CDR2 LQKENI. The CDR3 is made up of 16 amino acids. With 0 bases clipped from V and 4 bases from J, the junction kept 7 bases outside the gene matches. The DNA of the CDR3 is TGTGCCAGCTCACCACCGGGCAGGGGGCAGAGCACTGAAGCTTTCTTT. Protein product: CASSPPGRGQSTEAFF. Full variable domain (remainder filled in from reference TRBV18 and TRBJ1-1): NAGVMQNPRHLVRRRGQEARLRCSPMKGHSHVYWYRQLPEEGLKFMVYLQKENIIDESGMPKERFSAEFPKEGPSILRIQQVVRGDSAAYFCASSPPGRGQSTEAFFGQGTRLTVV.

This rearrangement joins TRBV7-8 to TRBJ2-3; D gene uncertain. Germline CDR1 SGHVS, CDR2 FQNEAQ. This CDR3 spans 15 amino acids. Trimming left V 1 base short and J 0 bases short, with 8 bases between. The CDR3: CASSLVAGSTDTQYF. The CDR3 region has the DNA TGTGCCAGCAGCTTAGTGGCAGGCAGCACAGATACGCAGTATTTT.

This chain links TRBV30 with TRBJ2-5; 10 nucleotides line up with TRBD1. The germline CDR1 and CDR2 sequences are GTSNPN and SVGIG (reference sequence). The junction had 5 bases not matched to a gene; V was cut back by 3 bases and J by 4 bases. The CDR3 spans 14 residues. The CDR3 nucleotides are TGTGCCTGGAGGGCTCGGACAGGGGGAGAGACCCAGTACTTC. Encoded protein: CAWRARTGGETQYF.

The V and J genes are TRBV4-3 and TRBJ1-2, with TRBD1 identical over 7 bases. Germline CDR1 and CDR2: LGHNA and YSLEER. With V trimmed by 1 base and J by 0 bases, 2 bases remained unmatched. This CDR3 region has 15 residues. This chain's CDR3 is CASSQAGTANYGYTF. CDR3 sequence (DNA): TGCGCCAGCAGCCAAGCCGGGACAGCTAACTATGGCTACACCTTC.

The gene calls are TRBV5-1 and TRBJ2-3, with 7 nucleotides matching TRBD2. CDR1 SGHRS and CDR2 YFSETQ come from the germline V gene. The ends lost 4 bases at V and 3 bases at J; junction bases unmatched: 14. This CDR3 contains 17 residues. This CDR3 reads CASSPGTNPRMTDTQYF. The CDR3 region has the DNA TGCGCCAGCAGCCCGGGGACTAACCCAAGGATGACAGATACGCAGTATTTT.

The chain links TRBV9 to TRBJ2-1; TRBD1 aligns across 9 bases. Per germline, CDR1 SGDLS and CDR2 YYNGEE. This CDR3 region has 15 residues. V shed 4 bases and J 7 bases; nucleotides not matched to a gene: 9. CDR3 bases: TGTGCCAGCAGCAACGACAGGGGGGTCCTGAATGAGCAGTTCTTC. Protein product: CASSNDRGVLNEQFF.

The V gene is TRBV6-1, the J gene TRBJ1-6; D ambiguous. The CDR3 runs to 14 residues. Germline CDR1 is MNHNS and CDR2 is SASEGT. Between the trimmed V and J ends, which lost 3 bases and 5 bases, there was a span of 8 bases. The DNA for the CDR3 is TGTGCCAGCAGTGACGTTTCGAATAATTCACCCCTCCACTTT. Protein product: CASSDVSNNSPLHF.

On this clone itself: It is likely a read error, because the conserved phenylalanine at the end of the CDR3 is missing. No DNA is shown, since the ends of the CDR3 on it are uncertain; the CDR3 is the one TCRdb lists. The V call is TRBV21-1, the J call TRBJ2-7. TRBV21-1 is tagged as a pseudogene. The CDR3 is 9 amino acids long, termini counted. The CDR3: CASINEQYG.

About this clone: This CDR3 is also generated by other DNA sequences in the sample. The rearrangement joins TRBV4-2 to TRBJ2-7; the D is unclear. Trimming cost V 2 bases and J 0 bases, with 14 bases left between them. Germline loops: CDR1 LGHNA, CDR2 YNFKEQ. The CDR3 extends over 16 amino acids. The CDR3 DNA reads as TGTGCCAGCAGCCAAACGTCGGACGGCCCCTCCTACGAGCAGTACTTC. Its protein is CASSQTSDGPSYEQYF.

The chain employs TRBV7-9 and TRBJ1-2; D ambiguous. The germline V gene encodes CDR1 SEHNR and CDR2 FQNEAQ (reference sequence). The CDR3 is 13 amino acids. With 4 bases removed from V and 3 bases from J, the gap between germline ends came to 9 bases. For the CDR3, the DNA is TGTGCCAGCAGCTCCGGACTGGACTATGGCTACACCTTC. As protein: CASSSGLDYGYTF.

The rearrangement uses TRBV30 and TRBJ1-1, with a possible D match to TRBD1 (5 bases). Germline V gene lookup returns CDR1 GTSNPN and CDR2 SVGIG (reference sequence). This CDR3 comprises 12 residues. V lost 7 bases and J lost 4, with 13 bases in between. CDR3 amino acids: CASSGRLTEAFF. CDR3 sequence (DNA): TGTGCCTCCTCGGGACGGCTCACTGAAGCTTTCTTT.

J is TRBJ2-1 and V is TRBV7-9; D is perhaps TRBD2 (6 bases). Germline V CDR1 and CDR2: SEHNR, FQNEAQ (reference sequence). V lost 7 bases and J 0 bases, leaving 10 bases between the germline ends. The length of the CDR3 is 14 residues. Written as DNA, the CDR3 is TGTGCCAGCATTGGGACTTCCTCCTACAATGAGCAGTTCTTC. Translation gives CASIGTSSYNEQFF.

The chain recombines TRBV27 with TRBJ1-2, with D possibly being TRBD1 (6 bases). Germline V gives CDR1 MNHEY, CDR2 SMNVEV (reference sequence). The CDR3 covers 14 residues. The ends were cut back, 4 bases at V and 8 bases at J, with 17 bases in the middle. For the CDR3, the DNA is TGTGCCAGCAGTTCACGATCAGGGGTTCGGGGCTACACCTTC. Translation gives CASSSRSGVRGYTF.

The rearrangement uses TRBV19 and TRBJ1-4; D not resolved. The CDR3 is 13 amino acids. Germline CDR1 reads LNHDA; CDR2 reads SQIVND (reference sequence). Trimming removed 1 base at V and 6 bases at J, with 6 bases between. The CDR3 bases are TGTGCCAGTAGTATAGTCGGAGATGAAAAACTGTTTTTT. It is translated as CASSIVGDEKLFF.

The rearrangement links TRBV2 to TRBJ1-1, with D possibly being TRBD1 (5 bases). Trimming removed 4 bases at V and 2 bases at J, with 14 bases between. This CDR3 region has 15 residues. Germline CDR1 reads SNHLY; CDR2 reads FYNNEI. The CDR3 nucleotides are TGTGCCAGCAGTGCCAGGGAAGGGAGCAACACTGAAGCTTTCTTT. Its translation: CASSAREGSNTEAFF.